The next 17 T cell receptor beta chains were all read from a single sample in a study of T-cell reconstitution after alpha-beta-depleted transplantation in children. Unique molecular identifiers were used to barcode this TCRbeta library. TCRdb re-called the PCR reads with MiXCR, one entry per CDR3 protein. The profile shows approximately 490,000 distinct CDR3 sequences, more than 9% of them singletons. The sample in question was PBMCs, obtained before TCRalphabeta/CD19-depleted stem cell transplant. These receptors originate from a child younger than 10 with inherited bone marrow failure, due to receive a stem cell transplant.

Many counts were recorded for this clonotype. V and J are TRBV12-3 or TRBV12-4 and TRBJ1-6, with a possible D match to TRBD1 (5 bases). Trimming pared 5 bases from V and 8 bases from J, leaving 16 bases between. There are 15 residues in the CDR3. The CDR3 nucleotides read TGTGCCAGCAGTCTGACAAGCAGGGCTCATTCACCCCTCCACTTT. This translates into CASSLTSRAHSPLHF.

This clonotype was seen a few times. The rearrangement uses TRBV19 and TRBJ1-5; maybe TRBD1 (6 bases). The CDR3 is made up of 13 amino acids. CDR1 is LNHDA and CDR2 is SQIVND in the germline V gene (reference sequence). The germline V and J ends were trimmed by 9 bases and 3 bases, with 12 bases remaining between them. CDR3 DNA sequence: TGTGCCAGCACCAGACAGGTCAATCAGCCCCAGCATTTT. Protein product: CASTRQVNQPQHF.

This chain uses TRBV7-9 with TRBJ2-6; 8 bases agree with TRBD2. Germline V gene sequence: CDR1 SEHNR, CDR2 FQNEAQ (reference sequence). With 1 base clipped from V and 0 bases from J, the junction kept 2 bases outside the gene matches. The CDR3 is made up of 17 amino acids. CDR3 in DNA: TGTGCCAGCAGCTTAGTGGCGGGGGGCTCTGGGGCCAACGTCCTGACTTTC. The encoded protein is CASSLVAGGSGANVLTF. The full variable domain, in which reference TRBV7-9 and TRBJ2-6 provide the parts outside the CDR3, is DTGVSQNPRHKITKRGQNVTFRCDPISEHNRLYWYRQTLGQGPEFLTYFQNEAQLEKSRLLSDRFSAERPKGSFSTLEIQRTEQGDSAMYLCASSLVAGGSGANVLTFGAGSRLTVL.

This clonotype was counted at least ten times. The J gene is TRBJ2-1, the V gene TRBV29-1, with D uncertain. With 3 bases removed from V and 0 bases from J, the gap between germline ends came to 9 bases. CDR1 is SQVTM and CDR2 is ANQGSEA in the germline V gene. This CDR3 has 14 residues. The CDR3 coding sequence is TGCAGCGTTGATGGACGGAGCTCCTACAATGAGCAGTTCTTC. Residues: CSVDGRSSYNEQFF.

This clonotype was counted ten times or more. The gene calls are TRBV7-6 and TRBJ1-4, with D unclear. The V and J ends lost 5 bases and 4 bases respectively, with 8 bases between them. The length of the CDR3 is 13 residues. From germline, CDR1 is SGHVS and CDR2 FNYEAQ. The CDR3 DNA follows: TGTGCCAGCAGCCGGACTAGTAATGAAAAACTGTTTTTT. This gives the protein CASSRTSNEKLFF.

Ten or more counts support this clonotype. V usage is TRBV7-9 and J usage is TRBJ2-5; D might be TRBD1 (5 bases). V was cut by 1 base and J by 1 base, with 13 bases left in between. Germline V gene sequence: CDR1 SEHNR, CDR2 FQNEAQ (reference sequence). This CDR3 contains 16 residues. The CDR3 nucleotides read TGTGCCAGCAGCTTAGGATGGATGGGGCGCCAAGAGACCCAGTACTTC. Translating gives CASSLGWMGRQETQYF.

This clonotype was detected only a few times. The chain links TRBV5-4 to TRBJ2-3; 13 nucleotides align to TRBD2. This CDR3 contains 19 residues. The junction had 11 bases not matched to a gene; V was cut back by 2 bases and J by 2 bases. Germline V lookup: CDR1 SGHNT, CDR2 YYREEE (reference sequence). CDR3 in amino acids: CASSFPPGTSGNPTDTQYF. CDR3 bases: TGTGCCAGCAGCTTCCCTCCAGGGACTAGCGGGAACCCCACAGATACGCAGTATTTT. Full variable domain (rest looked up from reference TRBV5-4 and TRBJ2-3): ETGVTQSPTHLIKTRGQQVTLRCSSQSGHNTVSWYQQALGQGPQFIFQYYREEENGRGNFPPRFSGLQFPNYSSELNVNALELDDSALYLCASSFPPGTSGNPTDTQYFGPGTRLTVL.

This clonotype was picked up many times. The chain joins TRBV10-3 to TRBJ2-1; D may be TRBD1 or TRBD2 (5 bases each). The length of the CDR3 is 12 residues. Trimming took off 2 bases at V and 9 bases at J, with 8 bases between the two ends. The germline V gene has CDR1 ENHRY and CDR2 SYGVKD. CDR3 nucleotides: TGTGCCATCAGTGAGGATGGGGGTGAGCAGTTCTTC. Amino acid sequence: CAISEDGGEQFF.

This clonotype was counted at least ten times. The chain links TRBV27 to TRBJ2-2; D is unclear. Trimming left V 1 base short and J 4 bases short, with 10 bases between. Germline assignment: CDR1 MNHEY and CDR2 SMNVEV (reference sequence). The CDR3 spans 15 residues. The CDR3 DNA sequence: TGTGCCAGCAGTTTATTACAGACTGGCACCGGGGAGCTGTTTTTT. As protein: CASSLLQTGTGELFF.

Many counts were recorded for this clonotype. This chain connects TRBV9 to TRBJ2-3; D call uncertain. The CDR3 totals 14 residues. V lost 0 bases, J lost 4 bases, and 9 bases lay in between. Germline CDR1 and CDR2: SGDLS and YYNGEE. CDR3 nucleotides: TGTGCCAGCAGCGTAGGTCCGATGGCAGATACGCAGTATTTT. This encodes CASSVGPMADTQYF.

The CDR3 is CASSLLRWEAGGPSEQFF. The DNA for the CDR3 is TGTGCCAGCAGTTTATTGAGGTGGGAGGCGGGAGGGCCTAGTGAGCAGTTCTTC. The chain employs TRBV28 and TRBJ2-1; 9 positions agree with TRBD2. The CDR3 loop spans 18 amino acids. Looked up from germline, CDR1 is MDHEN and CDR2 is SYDVKM. Trimming removed 1 base from V and 9 bases from J; junction bases left unmatched: 16.

A remark on this clonotype: A read error may produce the germline difference seen at one junction end. This chain connects TRBV6-1 to TRBJ1-1; the match to TRBD1 covers 9 bases. There are 16 residues in the CDR3. The germline V gene encodes CDR1 MNHNS and CDR2 SASEGT. CDR3 sequence (DNA): TGTGCCGGCAGCCATTACAGGGGGCGACTGGACACTGAAGCTTTCTTT. As protein: CAGSHYRGRLDTEAFF.

The gene calls are TRBV7-2 and TRBJ2-7; 7 nucleotides match TRBD2. Germline CDR1 and CDR2: SGHTA and FQGNSA. This CDR3 is built from 16 residues. V shed 1 base and J 7 bases; nucleotides not matched to a gene: 13. CDR3 in DNA: TGTGCCAGCAGCTTAGACTGGTCTAGCGGAGTACGAGAGCAGTACTTC. Protein sequence: CASSLDWSSGVREQYF.

This sequence joins TRBV11-2 and TRBJ2-7, with 8 bases identical to TRBD2. Germline CDR1 SGHAT, CDR2 FQNNGV. This CDR3 is 18 amino acids long. Trimming took 2 bases from V and 3 from J; bases not matched to a gene: 15. The CDR3 region is CASSLLGFGSGSIYEQYF. CDR3 coding DNA: TGTGCCAGCAGCTTATTGGGGTTCGGGAGCGGGAGTATCTACGAGCAGTACTTC.

Comments on this clonotype: This may stem from a read error, because a much larger clone lies one nucleotide away. This sequence joins TRBV7-8 and TRBJ2-5; D not resolved. Trimming pared 3 bases from V and 0 bases from J, leaving 5 bases between. The germline V gene has CDR1 SGHVS and CDR2 FQNEAQ. The CDR3 sequence is 13 residues long. The DNA of the CDR3 is TGTGCCAGCAGCTTGTACTACCAAGAGACCCAGTACTTC. As protein: CASSLYYQETQYF.

This clonotype was recorded at least ten times. The J gene is TRBJ2-3, the V gene TRBV29-1, with TRBD2 matching over 10 bases. In germline, CDR1 is SQVTM, CDR2 ANQGSEA. The trim removed 8 bases at V and 0 bases at J, leaving 14 bases unmatched. This CDR3 has 17 amino acids. The CDR3 nucleotides read TGCAGCCCTCCCACTGCGACTAGCGGGCCTAGCACAGATACGCAGTATTTT. Translated: CSPPTATSGPSTDTQYF.

This chain joins TRBV5-6 and TRBJ2-1; 11 nucleotides align to TRBD2. Trimming at V came to 4 bases and at J to 2 bases, leaving 11 bases not matched to a gene. CDR3 length equals 18 residues. CDR1 SGHDT and CDR2 YYEEEE come from the germline V gene. CDR3 bases: TGTGCCAGCAGCCCGGGTCCTAGCGGGAGGATACCCTACAATGAGCAGTTCTTC. As protein: CASSPGPSGRIPYNEQFF.